Below, 7 T cell receptor beta chains from the same sample are listed, as sequenced in a study of response to subunit inactivated influenza vaccine. MiXCR, run by TCRdb on the RT-PCR reads, gives a single entry per CDR3 protein. The sample lists some 850,000 distinct CDR3 sequences; roughly 18% were seen once. The material sequenced was PBMCs from blood, taken roughly 5 days after vaccination. The receptors shown here come from a man aged 50 to 59 who received an inactivated influenza vaccine.

This clonotype was seen at least ten times. V and J are TRBV12-3 or TRBV12-4 and TRBJ1-2; a weak D match, TRBD1 (6 bases). The CDR3 length is 13 residues. Trimming shortened V by 5 bases and J by 4 bases, and 11 bases separated the two germline ends. This CDR3 is CASSTGFGYGYTF. The DNA for the CDR3 is TGTGCCAGCAGTACAGGGTTTGGCTATGGCTACACCTTC.

The chain couples TRBV20-1 to TRBJ2-7, with 9 positions matching TRBD1. V trimming: 5 bases; J trimming: 5 bases; junction bases outside the gene matches: 16. CDR1 and CDR2 from the germline V gene are DFQATT and SNEGSKA (reference sequence). The CDR3 extends over 16 amino acids. The CDR3 region has the DNA TGCAGTGCTCCGAACGCCCGACAGGGGGTGAGAAACGAGCAGTACTTC. This codes for CSAPNARQGVRNEQYF.

As for this clonotype: Mismatch with germline at one junction end may stem from a read error. V is TRBV6-1 and J is TRBJ2-2, with D perhaps matching TRBD2 (5 bases). This CDR3 contains 14 residues. The germline V gene has CDR1 MNHNS and CDR2 SASEGT. CDR3 sequence reads: CASIEEGNTGELFF. CDR3 in DNA: TGTGCCAGCATTGAAGAGGGGAACACCGGGGAGCTGTTTTTT.

J is TRBJ2-7 and V is TRBV12-3 or TRBV12-4; 7 nucleotides line up with TRBD1. V shed 7 bases, J shed 0 bases, and the junction held 3 bases outside the gene matches. The CDR3 loop spans 13 amino acids. The CDR3 nucleotides are TGTGCCAGCATGGGACAGAACTCCTACGAGCAGTACTTC. This sequence encodes CASMGQNSYEQYF.

This clonotype was observed a handful of times. The chain couples TRBV6-5 to TRBJ2-2; 8 nucleotides agree with TRBD2. Germline CDR1 MNHEY, CDR2 SVGAGI. The CDR3 is 14 amino acids. V trimming: 4 bases; J trimming: 6 bases; junction bases outside the gene matches: 4. The CDR3 nucleotides read TGTGCCAGCAGTTTCGGGGGGGAGGCCGGGGAGCTGTTTTTT. Protein: CASSFGGEAGELFF.

This chain uses TRBV25-1 with TRBJ1-6, with D hard to call. Germline V gives CDR1 MGHDK, CDR2 SYGVNS. CDR3 length equals 14 residues. Trimming removed 3 bases from V and 3 bases from J, with 6 bases in between. The CDR3: CASSEGFYNSPLHF. Here the CDR3 DNA reads TGTGCCAGCAGTGAGGGGTTCTATAATTCACCCCTCCACTTT.

This clonotype has just a few counts. The chain joins TRBV9 to TRBJ1-6; TRBD1 is a possible D gene (5 bases). Germline lookup yields CDR1 SGDLS and CDR2 YYNGEE. The CDR3 is 16 residues long. Between the trimmed V and J ends, which lost 3 bases and 7 bases, there was a span of 17 bases. The CDR3 loop is CASSAEPGLTNSPLHF. The CDR3 DNA is TGTGCCAGCAGCGCCGAGCCGGGACTGACGAATTCACCCCTCCACTTT.